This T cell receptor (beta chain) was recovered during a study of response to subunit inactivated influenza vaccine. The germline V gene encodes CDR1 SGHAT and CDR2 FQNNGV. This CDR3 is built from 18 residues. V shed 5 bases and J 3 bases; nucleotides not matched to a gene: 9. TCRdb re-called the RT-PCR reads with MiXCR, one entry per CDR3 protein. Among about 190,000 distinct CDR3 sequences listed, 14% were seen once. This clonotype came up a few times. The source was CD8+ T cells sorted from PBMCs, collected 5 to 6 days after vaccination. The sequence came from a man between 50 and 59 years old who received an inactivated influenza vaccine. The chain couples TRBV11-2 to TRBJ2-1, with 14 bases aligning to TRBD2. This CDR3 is CASSERPGLAGDYNEQFF. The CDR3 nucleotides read TGTGCCAGCAGCGAGCGTCCGGGACTAGCGGGAGACTACAATGAGCAGTTCTTC.